This TCR beta chain was sequenced in a study of T cell repertoires in aging, cancer and after chemotherapy. Points from the study as a whole: Healthy donors lost TCR diversity with age mainly through richness, cancer patients through richness and evenness. In each cancer cohort, median generation probability increased across chemotherapy, suggesting thymic output rebounded.

The template was genomic DNA from peripheral blood, not RNA. The V end lost 3 bases, the J end lost 5 bases, and 10 bases lay between the germline ends. Germline lookup yields CDR1 MNHEY and CDR2 SMNVEV (reference sequence). The CDR3 covers 14 residues. By share, this clonotype ranks as medium-sized (0.01 to 0.1%). Antigen: not known. Rearranged V-D-J TRB sequences were amplified with a mixed TRB-A/B primer pool. From the multiplex PCR reads, TCRdb called clonotypes with MiXCR, one entry per CDR3 protein. Of some 2,500 distinct CDR3 sequences in the sample, 20% to 25% were seen once. The receptor's source is a human donor with a solid tumor. V is TRBV27 and J is TRBJ2-2; weak D call: TRBD2 (6 bases). Sequencing input: blood. The CDR3 coding sequence is TGTGCCAGCAGTTTTGGTCGGGGGACCGGGGAGCTGTTTTTT. It encodes CASSFGRGTGELFF.